These T cell receptor beta chains were read from a single sample in a study of blood T cell repertoires in COVID-19. Produced via immunoSEQ multiplex PCR; TCRdb's table is partial and in-frame only. The sample has 200,000 or so clones, around 84% seen once; the top ten hold 20%. Sequencing was carried out using peripheral blood. These receptors all stem from a human donor in a cohort sampled during active COVID-19. Each CDR3 is given with its conserved first and last residue. The order of the fields is V gene, D gene, clone size, J gene, CDR3 protein, CDR3 DNA. D genes are given only for firm matches. Clone sizes are given selectively: once, few, many, or a class where the clone is expanded.

TRBV7-9	TRBD2	NA	TRBJ2-7	CASSFVGGNEQYF	TGTGCCAGCAGCTTCGTGGGAGGGAATGAGCAGTACTTC
TRBV5-1	TRBD1	once	TRBJ2-6	CASSAHYRGSGANVLTF	TGCGCCAGCAGCGCACACTACAGGGGCTCTGGGGCCAACGTCCTGACTTTC
TRBV7-2	NA	NA	TRBJ2-1	CASSLEGAPYNEQFF	TGTGCCAGCAGCTTGGAGGGGGCCCCCTACAATGAGCAGTTCTTC
TRBV30	NA	NA	TRBJ1-1	CAWNYAENTEAFF	TGTGCCTGGAACTACGCCGAAAACACTGAAGCTTTCTTT
TRBV3-1/TRBV3-2	NA	NA	TRBJ2-3	CASSPSVARKGGGTDTQYF	TGTGCCAGCAGCCCAAGCGTAGCGCGGAAGGGAGGAGGAACAGATACGCAGTATTTT
TRBV3-1/TRBV3-2	TRBD1	once	TRBJ1-2	CASSQGGPGGNYGYTF	TGTGCCAGCAGCCAAGGGGGGCCAGGGGGCAACTATGGCTACACCTTC
TRBV9	NA	NA	TRBJ1-4	CASTGGAGLNEKLFF	TGTGCCAGCACCGGGGGGGCAGGGCTTAATGAAAAACTGTTTTTT
TRBV5-1	NA	NA	TRBJ1-5	CASSPDGQSQPQHF	TGCGCCAGCAGCCCGGACGGACAGAGTCAGCCCCAGCATTTT
TRBV3-1/TRBV3-2	NA	few	TRBJ1-3	CASSQGGGGNTIYF	TGTGCCAGCAGCCAAGGCGGTGGTGGAAACACCATATATTTT
TRBV19	TRBD1	NA	TRBJ2-6	CASSRDRVTSGANVLTF	TGTGCCAGTAGTCGGGACAGGGTTACGTCTGGGGCCAACGTCCTGACTTTC
TRBV5-1	TRBD2	NA	TRBJ2-2	CASSSRLAGGAGELFF	TGCGCCAGCAGCTCGAGACTAGCGGGGGGCGCCGGGGAGCTGTTTTTT
TRBV29-1	TRBD2	few	TRBJ2-1	CSVNSFVAGTYNEQFF	TGCAGCGTTAATTCATTTGTAGCGGGAACTTACAATGAGCAGTTCTTC
TRBV18	NA	NA	TRBJ1-1	CASSPQGRDAFF	TGTGCCAGCTCTCCCCAGGGGAGGGATGCTTTCTTT
TRBV7-9	NA	NA	TRBJ2-3	CASSPVASSNTQYF	TGTGCCAGCAGCCCTGTTGCTAGCTCGAATACGCAGTATTTT
TRBV11-3	TRBD1	NA	TRBJ2-2	CASSIQGAIGELFF	TGTGCCAGCAGCATACAGGGGGCGATCGGGGAGCTGTTTTTT
TRBV6-1	NA	NA	TRBJ1-4	CASSEAIGRANEKLFF	TGTGCCAGCAGTGAAGCTATCGGGCGGGCTAATGAAAAACTGTTTTTT
TRBV10-3	TRBD1	NA	TRBJ2-7	CAISEDRGQFEQYF	TGTGCCATCAGTGAGGACAGGGGGCAGTTCGAGCAGTACTTC
TRBV21-1	NA	NA	TRBJ1-5	CASSKLQRYSNQPQHF	TGTGCCAGCAGCAAACTACAGAGATATAGCAATCAGCCCCAGCATTTT
TRBV11-2	TRBD1	NA	TRBJ1-1	CASSLSLTGPTGAFF	TGTGCCAGCAGCTTATCCCTGACAGGGCCGACTGGAGCTTTCTTT
TRBV18	NA	NA	TRBJ2-1	CASSAQGPLYNEQFF	TGTGCCAGCTCAGCTCAGGGGCCGCTTTACAATGAGCAGTTCTTC
TRBV4-2	TRBD1	NA	TRBJ1-4	CASSLGTGESKLFF	TGTGCCAGCAGCCTAGGGACAGGGGAATCTAAACTGTTTTTT
TRBV5-1	NA	NA	TRBJ1-5	CASSRYVGQPQHF	TGCGCCAGCAGCCGTTATGTCGGTCAGCCCCAGCATTTT
TRBV7-8	NA	once	TRBJ2-6	CASREGPHSGANVLTF	TGTGCCAGCAGGGAGGGGCCTCACTCTGGGGCCAACGTCCTGACTTTC
TRBV2	TRBD2	NA	TRBJ2-3	CASSAGGKQYF	TGTGCCAGCTCCGCGGGAGGAAAGCAGTATTTT
TRBV19	NA	NA	TRBJ1-4	CASQGDTTNEKLFF	TGTGCCAGTCAAGGAGATACAACTAATGAAAAACTGTTTTTT
TRBV6-5	TRBD1	NA	TRBJ1-1	CASSGTGITEAFF	TGTGCCAGCAGCGGGACAGGGATCACTGAAGCTTTCTTT
TRBV12-3/TRBV12-4	NA	NA	TRBJ1-2	CASSLERTSGYTF	TGTGCCAGCAGTTTGGAAAGGACAAGCGGCTACACCTTC
TRBV11-2	TRBD2	once	TRBJ2-5	CASSLSGGKETQYF	TGTGCCAGCAGCTTAAGCGGGGGGAAAGAGACCCAGTACTTC
TRBV6-5	NA	NA	TRBJ1-1	CASSSRPMNTEAFF	TGTGCCAGCAGTTCCAGGCCAATGAACACTGAAGCTTTCTTT
TRBV7-2	NA	NA	TRBJ2-1	CASSLTGSNEQFF	TGTGCCAGCAGCTTAACAGGGAGTAATGAGCAGTTCTTC
TRBV6-6	TRBD1	NA	TRBJ1-2	CASRDGQGPYGYTF	TGTGCCAGCAGAGACGGACAGGGACCCTATGGCTACACCTTC
TRBV6-6	NA	NA	TRBJ2-2	CASSSRLRTNTGELFF	TGTGCCAGCAGTTCACGACTGAGAACGAACACCGGGGAGCTGTTTTTT
TRBV7-9	NA	NA	TRBJ1-2	CASSKDLANYGYTF	TGTGCCAGCAGTAAGGACTTAGCTAACTATGGCTACACCTTC
TRBV28	NA	NA	TRBJ2-1	CASTTYPTYNEQFF	TGTGCCAGCACCACTTACCCAACCTACAATGAGCAGTTCTTC
TRBV29-1	NA	few	TRBJ1-1	CSAQSVWNTEAFF	TGCAGCGCTCAGTCAGTGTGGAACACTGAAGCTTTCTTT
TRBV5-3	NA	NA	TRBJ1-2	CARSYNTDYGYTF	TGTGCCAGAAGCTATAATACGGACTATGGCTACACCTTC